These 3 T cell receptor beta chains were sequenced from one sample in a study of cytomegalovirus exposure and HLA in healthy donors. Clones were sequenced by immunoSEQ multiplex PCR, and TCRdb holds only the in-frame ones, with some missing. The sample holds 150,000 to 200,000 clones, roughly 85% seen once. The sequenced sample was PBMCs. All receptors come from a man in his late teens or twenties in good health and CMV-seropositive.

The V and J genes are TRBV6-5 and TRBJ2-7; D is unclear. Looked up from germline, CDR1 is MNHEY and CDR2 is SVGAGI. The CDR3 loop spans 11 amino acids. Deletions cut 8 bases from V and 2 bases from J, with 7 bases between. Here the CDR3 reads CASRSAYEQYF. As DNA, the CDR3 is TGTGCCAGCCGGTCGGCCTACGAGCAGTACTTC.

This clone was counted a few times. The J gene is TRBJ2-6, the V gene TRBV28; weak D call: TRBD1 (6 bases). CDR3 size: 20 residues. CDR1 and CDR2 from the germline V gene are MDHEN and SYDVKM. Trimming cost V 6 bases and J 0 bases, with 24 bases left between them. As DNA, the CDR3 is TGTGCCAGCAGCCGCTATGGGGGAACAGGGATGAGCTCTGGGGCCAACGTCCTGACTTTC. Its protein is CASSRYGGTGMSSGANVLTF.

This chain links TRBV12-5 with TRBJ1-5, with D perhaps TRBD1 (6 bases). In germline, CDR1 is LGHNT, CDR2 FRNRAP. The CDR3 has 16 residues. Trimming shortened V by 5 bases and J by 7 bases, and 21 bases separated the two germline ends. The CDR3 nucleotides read TGTGCTAGTGGTCCTCCTCTGTGGGGGCCAAGGCAGCCCCAGCATTTT. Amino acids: CASGPPLWGPRQPQHF. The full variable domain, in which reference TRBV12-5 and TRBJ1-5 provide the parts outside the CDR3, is DARVTQTPRHKVTEMGQEVTMRCQPILGHNTVFWYRQTMMQGLELLAYFRNRAPLDDSGMPKDRFSAEMPDATLATLKIQPSEPRDSAVYFCASGPPLWGPRQPQHFGDGTRLSIL.